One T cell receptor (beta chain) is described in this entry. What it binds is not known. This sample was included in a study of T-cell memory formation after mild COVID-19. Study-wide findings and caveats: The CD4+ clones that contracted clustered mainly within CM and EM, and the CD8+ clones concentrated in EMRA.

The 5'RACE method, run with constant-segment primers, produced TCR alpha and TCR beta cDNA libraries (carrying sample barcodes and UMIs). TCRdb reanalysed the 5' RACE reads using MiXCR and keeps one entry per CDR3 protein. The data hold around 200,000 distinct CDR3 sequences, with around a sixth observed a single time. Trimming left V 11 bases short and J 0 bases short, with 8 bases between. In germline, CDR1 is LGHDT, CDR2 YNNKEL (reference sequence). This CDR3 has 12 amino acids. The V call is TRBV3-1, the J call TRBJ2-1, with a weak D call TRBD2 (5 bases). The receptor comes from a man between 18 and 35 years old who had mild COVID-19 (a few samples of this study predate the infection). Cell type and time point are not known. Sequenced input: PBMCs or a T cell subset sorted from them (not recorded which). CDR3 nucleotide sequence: TGTGCCGCGGGCTTCTCCTACAATGAGCAGTTCTTC. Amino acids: CAAGFSYNEQFF.